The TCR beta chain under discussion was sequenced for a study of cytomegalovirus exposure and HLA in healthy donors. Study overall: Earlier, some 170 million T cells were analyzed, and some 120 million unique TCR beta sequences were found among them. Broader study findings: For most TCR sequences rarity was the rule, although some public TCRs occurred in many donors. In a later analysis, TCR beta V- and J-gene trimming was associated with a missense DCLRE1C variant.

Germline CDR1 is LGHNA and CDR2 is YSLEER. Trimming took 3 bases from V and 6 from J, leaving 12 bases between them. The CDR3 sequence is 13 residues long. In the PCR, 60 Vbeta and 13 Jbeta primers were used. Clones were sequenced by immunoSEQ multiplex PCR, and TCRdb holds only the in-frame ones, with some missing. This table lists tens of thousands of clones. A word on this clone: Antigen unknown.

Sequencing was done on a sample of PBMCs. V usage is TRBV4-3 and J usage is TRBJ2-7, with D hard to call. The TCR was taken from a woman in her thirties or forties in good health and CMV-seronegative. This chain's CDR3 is CASSQTDLGEQYF. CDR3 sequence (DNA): TGCGCCAGCAGCCAGACCGACTTGGGCGAGCAGTACTTC.